This T cell receptor beta chain was profiled in a study of shared clonotypes between healthy human individuals. Points from the study as a whole: Non-shared clonotypes had lower generation probabilities than those shared by all four donors.

As to this clone: The antigen is not known.

The authors split each subset's genomic DNA evenly across several immunoSEQ plates. In the original processing: ImmunoSEQ yielded junction-only sequences lacking quality scores, so filtering differed. Some clones are missing from TCRdb's copy, which holds only in-frame ones; the method was immunoSEQ multiplex PCR. The V and J calls and clone size are taken from that table; D and trimming were inferred from the DNA. The data contain roughly 380,000 clones, approximately 96% of them singletons. Adult Caucasians living in Nashville, Tennessee made up all of the donors. Trimming removed 4 bases from V and 5 bases from J; junction bases left unmatched: 2. Germline loops: CDR1 LNHDA, CDR2 SQIVND (reference sequence). The CDR3 contains 13 residues.

The chain links TRBV19 to TRBJ1-2, with TRBD1 matching 9 bases. Sequencing was done on a sample of memory CD8+ T cells sorted from blood. Subset indicated: CD45RO+ cells pooled with CCR7-negative TemRA cells. The sequence derives from a man aged 25 to 45 in good health. CDR3 protein: CASSRDREYGYTF. The CDR3 coding sequence is TGTGCCAGTAGTAGGGACAGGGAGTATGGCTACACCTTC.